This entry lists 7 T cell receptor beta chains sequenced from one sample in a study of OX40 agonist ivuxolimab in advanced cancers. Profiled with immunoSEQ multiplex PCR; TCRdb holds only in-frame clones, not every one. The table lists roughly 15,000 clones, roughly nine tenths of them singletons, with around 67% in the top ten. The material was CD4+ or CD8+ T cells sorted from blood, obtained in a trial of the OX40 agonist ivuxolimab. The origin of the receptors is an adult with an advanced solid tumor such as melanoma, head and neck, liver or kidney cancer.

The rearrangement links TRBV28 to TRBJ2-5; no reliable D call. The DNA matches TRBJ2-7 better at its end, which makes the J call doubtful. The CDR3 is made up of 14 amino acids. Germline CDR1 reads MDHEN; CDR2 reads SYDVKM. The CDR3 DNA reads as TGTGCCAGCAGTTTTTACCTAGTGGGCTACGAGCAGTACTTC. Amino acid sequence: CASSFYLVGYEQYF.

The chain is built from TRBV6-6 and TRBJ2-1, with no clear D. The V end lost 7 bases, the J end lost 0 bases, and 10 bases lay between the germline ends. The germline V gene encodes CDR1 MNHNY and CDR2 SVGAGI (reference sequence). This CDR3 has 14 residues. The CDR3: CASTSTRSYNEQFF. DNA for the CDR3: TGTGCCAGCACTTCGACTCGCTCCTACAATGAGCAGTTCTTC.

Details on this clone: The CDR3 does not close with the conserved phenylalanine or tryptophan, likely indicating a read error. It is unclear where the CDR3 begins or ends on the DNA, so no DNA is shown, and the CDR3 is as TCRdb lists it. The CDR3 region is CASSKRTAGARQ. The J gene is TRBJ1-2, the V gene TRBV21-1; the table's TRBD1 call for D was not verified on the DNA. TRBV21-1 constitutes a pseudogene. The CDR3 totals 12 residues, both ends included.

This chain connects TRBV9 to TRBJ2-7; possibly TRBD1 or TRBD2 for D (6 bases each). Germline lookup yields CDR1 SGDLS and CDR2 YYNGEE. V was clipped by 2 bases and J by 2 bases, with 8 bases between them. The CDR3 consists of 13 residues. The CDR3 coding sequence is TGTGCCAGCAGCGTCGGGGGCACCTACGAGCAGTACTTC. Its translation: CASSVGGTYEQYF. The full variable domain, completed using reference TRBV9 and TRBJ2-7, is DSGVTQTPKHLITATGQRVTLRCSPRSGDLSVYWYQQSLDQGLQFLIQYYNGEERAKGNILERFSAQQFPDLHSELNLSSLELGDSALYFCASSVGGTYEQYFGPGTRLTVT.

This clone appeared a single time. This CDR3 is CASSYSGENGYTF. The CDR3 bases are TGTGCCAGCAGTTACTCCGGGGAGAATGGCTACACCTTC. The V gene is TRBV6-5, the J gene TRBJ1-2; D is unclear. V was shortened by 0 bases and J by 6 bases, with 8 bases between the two germline ends. The CDR3 runs to 13 residues. Germline-derived CDR1 and CDR2 are MNHEY and SVGAGI.

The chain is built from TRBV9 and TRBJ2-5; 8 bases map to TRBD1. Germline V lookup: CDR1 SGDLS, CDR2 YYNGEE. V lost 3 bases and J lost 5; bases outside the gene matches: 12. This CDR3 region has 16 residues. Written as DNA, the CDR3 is TGTGCCAGCAGCGCGGAAGGACAGGGAGTAGGGGAGACCCAGTACTTC. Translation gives CASSAEGQGVGETQYF. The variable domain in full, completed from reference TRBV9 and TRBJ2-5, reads DSGVTQTPKHLITATGQRVTLRCSPRSGDLSVYWYQQSLDQGLQFLIQYYNGEERAKGNILERFSAQQFPDLHSELNLSSLELGDSALYFCASSAEGQGVGETQYFGPGTRLLVL.

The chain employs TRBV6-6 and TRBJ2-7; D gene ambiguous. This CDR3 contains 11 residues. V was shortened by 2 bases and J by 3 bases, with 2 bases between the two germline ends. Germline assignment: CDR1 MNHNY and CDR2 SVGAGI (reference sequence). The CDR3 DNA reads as TGTGCCAGCAGTTACGACTACGAGCAGTACTTC. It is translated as CASSYDYEQYF.